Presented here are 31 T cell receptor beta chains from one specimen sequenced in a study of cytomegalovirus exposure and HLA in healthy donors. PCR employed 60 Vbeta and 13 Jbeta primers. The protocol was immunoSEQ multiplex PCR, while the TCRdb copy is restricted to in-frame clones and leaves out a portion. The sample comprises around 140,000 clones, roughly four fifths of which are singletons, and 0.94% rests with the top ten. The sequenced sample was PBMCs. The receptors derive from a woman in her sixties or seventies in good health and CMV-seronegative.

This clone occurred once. The CDR3 DNA is TGTGCCAGCAGCCTAAGAGGGCGGGAGGGCCGTACAGATACGCAGTATTTT. Translating it yields CASSLRGREGRTDTQYF. The chain has TRBV7-3 and TRBJ2-3; 9 positions match TRBD2. This CDR3 contains 17 residues. Germline CDR1 SGHTA, CDR2 FQGTGA. V was pared by 5 bases and J by 3 bases, with 12 bases of the junction left unmatched.

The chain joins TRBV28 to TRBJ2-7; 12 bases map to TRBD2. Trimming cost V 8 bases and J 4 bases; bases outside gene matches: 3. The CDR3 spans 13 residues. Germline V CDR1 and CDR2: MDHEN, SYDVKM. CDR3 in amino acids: CASGLAGLYEQYF. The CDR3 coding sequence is TGTGCCAGCGGACTAGCGGGATTGTACGAGCAGTACTTC.

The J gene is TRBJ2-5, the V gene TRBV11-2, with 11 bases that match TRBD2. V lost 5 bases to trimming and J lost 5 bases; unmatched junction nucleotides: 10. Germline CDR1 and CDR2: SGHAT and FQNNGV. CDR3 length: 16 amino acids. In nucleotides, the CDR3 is TGTGCCAGCAGCCTGACTAGCGGGGCCCCCAGTGAGACCCAGTACTTC. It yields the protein CASSLTSGAPSETQYF.

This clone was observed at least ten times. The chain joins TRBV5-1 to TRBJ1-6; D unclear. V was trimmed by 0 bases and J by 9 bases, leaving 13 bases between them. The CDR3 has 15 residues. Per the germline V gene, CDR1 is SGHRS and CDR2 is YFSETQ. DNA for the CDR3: TGCGCCAGCAGCTTGGAAATGGACGGGAGTTCACCCCTCCACTTT. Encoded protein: CASSLEMDGSSPLHF.

The DNA for the CDR3 is TGTGCCAGCAGCGCGACAGGGGGACATAATCAGCCCCAGCATTTT. It specifies CASSATGGHNQPQHF. The chain couples TRBV7-9 to TRBJ1-5; 9 bases line up with TRBD1. V was clipped by 5 bases and J by 4 bases; unmatched bases: 6. The length of the CDR3 is 15 residues. Germline V gives CDR1 SEHNR, CDR2 FQNEAQ (reference sequence).

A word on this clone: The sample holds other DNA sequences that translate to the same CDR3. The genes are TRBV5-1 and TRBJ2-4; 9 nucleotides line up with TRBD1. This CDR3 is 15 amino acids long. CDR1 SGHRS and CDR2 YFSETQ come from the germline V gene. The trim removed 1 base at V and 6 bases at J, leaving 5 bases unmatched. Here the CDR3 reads CASSLWTGQGNIQYF. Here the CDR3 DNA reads TGCGCCAGCAGCTTGTGGACGGGACAGGGAAACATTCAGTACTTC.

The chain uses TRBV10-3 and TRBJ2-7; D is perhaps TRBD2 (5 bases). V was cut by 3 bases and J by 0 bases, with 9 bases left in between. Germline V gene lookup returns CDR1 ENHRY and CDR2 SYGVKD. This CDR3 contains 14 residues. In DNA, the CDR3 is TGTGCCATCAGTGACGAGGGAAGCTCCTACGAGCAGTACTTC. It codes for CAISDEGSSYEQYF.

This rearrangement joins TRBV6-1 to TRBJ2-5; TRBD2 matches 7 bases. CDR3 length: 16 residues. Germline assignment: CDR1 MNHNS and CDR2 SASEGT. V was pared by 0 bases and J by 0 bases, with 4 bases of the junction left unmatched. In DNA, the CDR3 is TGTGCCAGCAGTGAAGCTCGGGGGGAAAACCAAGAGACCCAGTACTTC. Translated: CASSEARGENQETQYF.

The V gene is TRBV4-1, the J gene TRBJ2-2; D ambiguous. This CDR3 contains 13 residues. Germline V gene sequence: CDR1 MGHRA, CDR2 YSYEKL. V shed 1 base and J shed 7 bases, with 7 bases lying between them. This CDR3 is CASSQVSLGELFF. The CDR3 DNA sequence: TGCGCCAGCAGCCAAGTTTCCCTCGGGGAGCTGTTTTTT.

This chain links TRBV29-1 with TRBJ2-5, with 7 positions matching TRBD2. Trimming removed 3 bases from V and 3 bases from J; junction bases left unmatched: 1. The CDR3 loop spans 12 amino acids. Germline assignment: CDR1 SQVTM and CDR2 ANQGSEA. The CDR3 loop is CSVDRGEETQYF. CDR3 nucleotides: TGCAGCGTTGATCGGGGGGAAGAGACCCAGTACTTC.

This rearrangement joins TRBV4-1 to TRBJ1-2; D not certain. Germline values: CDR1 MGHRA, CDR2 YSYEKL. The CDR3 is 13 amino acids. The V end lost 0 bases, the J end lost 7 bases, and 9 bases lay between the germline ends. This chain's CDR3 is CASSQEETAGYTF. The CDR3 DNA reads TGCGCCAGCAGCCAAGAGGAAACAGCTGGCTACACCTTC.

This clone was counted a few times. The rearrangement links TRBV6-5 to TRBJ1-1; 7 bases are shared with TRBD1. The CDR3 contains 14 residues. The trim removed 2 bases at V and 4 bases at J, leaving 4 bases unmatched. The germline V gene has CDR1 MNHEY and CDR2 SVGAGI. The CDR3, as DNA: TGTGCCAGCAGTTACGGACAGGTAGGCACTGAAGCTTTCTTT. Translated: CASSYGQVGTEAFF.

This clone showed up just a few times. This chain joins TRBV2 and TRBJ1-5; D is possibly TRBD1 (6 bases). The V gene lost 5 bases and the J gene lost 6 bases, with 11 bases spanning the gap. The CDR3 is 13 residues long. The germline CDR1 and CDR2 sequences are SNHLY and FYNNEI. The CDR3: CASSQGQGQPQHF. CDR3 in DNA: TGTGCCAGCAGTCAGGGGCAAGGTCAGCCCCAGCATTTT. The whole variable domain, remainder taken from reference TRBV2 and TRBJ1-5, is EPEVTQTPSHQVTQMGQEVILRCVPISNHLYFYWYRQILGQKVEFLVSFYNNEISEKSEIFDDQFSVERPDGSNFTLKIRSTKLEDSAMYFCASSQGQGQPQHFGDGTRLSIL.

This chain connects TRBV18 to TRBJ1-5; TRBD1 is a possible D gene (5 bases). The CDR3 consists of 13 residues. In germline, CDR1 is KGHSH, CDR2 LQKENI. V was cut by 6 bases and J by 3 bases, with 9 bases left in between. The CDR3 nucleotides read TGTGCCAGCTCCGACAGTCTCAATCAGCCCCAGCATTTT. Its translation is CASSDSLNQPQHF. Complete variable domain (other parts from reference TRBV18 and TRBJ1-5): NAGVMQNPRHLVRRRGQEARLRCSPMKGHSHVYWYRQLPEEGLKFMVYLQKENIIDESGMPKERFSAEFPKEGPSILRIQQVVRGDSAAYFCASSDSLNQPQHFGDGTRLSIL.

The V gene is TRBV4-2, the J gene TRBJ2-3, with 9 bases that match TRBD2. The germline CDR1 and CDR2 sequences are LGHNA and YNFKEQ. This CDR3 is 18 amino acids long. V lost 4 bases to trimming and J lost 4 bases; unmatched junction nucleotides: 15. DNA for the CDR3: TGTGCCAGCAGCCGAGCTCGGAGTCTAGCGGGGTTGGCAGATACGCAGTATTTT. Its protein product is CASSRARSLAGLADTQYF.

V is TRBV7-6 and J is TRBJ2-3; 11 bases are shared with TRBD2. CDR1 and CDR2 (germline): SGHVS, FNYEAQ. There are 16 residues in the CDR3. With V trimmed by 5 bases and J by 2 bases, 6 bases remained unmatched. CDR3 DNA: TGTGCCAGCAGCCCTCTAGCGGGAGGCCCCACAGATACGCAGTATTTT. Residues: CASSPLAGGPTDTQYF. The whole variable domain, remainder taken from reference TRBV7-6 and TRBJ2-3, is GAGVSQSPRYKVTKRGQDVALRCDPISGHVSLYWYRQALGQGPEFLTYFNYEAQQDKSGLPNDRFSAERPEGSISTLTIQRTEQRDSAMYRCASSPLAGGPTDTQYFGPGTRLTVL.

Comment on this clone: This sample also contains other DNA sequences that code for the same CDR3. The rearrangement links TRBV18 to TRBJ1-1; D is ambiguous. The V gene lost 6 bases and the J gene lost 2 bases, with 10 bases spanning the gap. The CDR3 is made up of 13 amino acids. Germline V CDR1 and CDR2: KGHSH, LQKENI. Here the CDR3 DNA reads TGTGCCAGCTCCTTAACAGCCAACACTGAAGCTTTCTTT. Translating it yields CASSLTANTEAFF.

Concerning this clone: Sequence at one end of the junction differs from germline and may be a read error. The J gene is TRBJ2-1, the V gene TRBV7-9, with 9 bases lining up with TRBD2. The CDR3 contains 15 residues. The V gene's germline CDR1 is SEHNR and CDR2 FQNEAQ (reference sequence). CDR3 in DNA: TGTTCCAGCAGCCAGGGACTAGCTAACTACAATGAGCAGTTCTTC. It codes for CSSSQGLANYNEQFF.

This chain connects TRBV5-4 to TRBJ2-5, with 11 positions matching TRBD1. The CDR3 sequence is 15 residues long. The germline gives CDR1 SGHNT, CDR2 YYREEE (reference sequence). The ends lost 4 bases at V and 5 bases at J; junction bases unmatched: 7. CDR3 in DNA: TGTGCCAGCAGCCGGGGGACAGGGGGGGATGAGACCCAGTACTTC. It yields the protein CASSRGTGGDETQYF.

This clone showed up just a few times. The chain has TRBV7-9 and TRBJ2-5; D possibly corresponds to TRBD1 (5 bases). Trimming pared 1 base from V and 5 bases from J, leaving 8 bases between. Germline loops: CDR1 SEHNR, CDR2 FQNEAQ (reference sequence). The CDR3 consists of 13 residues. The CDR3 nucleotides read TGTGCCAGCAGCTTAGTAGGGGTGGAGACCCAGTACTTC. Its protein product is CASSLVGVETQYF.

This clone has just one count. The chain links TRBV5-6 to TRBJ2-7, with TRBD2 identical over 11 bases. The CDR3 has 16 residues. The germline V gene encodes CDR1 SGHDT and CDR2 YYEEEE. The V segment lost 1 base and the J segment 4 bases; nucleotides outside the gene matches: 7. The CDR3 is CASSLQLAGVWYEQYF. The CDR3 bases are TGTGCCAGCAGCTTGCAACTAGCGGGAGTATGGTACGAGCAGTACTTC.

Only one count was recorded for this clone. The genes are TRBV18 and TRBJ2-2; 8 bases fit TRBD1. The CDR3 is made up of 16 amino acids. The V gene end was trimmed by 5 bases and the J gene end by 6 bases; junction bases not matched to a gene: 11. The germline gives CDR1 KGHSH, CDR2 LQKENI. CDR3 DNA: TGTGCCAGCTCAATGGACAGGGCCCCGGGGGCCGGGGAGCTGTTTTTT. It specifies CASSMDRAPGAGELFF.

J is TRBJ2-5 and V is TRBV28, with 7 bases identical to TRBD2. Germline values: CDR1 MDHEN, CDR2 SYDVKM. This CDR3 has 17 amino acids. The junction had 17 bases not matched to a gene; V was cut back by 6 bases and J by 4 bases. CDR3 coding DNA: TGTGCCAGCAGCCCCCTCGGCGGGGGACCTAACGGAGAGACCCAGTACTTC. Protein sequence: CASSPLGGGPNGETQYF. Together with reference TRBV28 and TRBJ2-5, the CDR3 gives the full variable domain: DVKVTQSSRYLVKRTGEKVFLECVQDMDHENMFWYRQDPGLGLRLIYFSYDVKMKEKGDIPEGYSVSREKKERFSLILESASTNQTSMYLCASSPLGGGPNGETQYFGPGTRLLVL.

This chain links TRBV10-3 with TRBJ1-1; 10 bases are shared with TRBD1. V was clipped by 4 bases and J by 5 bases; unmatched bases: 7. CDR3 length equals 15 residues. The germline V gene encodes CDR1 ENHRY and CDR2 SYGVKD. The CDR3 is CAISGAGTGDTEAFF. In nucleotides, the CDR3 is TGTGCCATCAGTGGGGCGGGGACAGGGGATACTGAAGCTTTCTTT.

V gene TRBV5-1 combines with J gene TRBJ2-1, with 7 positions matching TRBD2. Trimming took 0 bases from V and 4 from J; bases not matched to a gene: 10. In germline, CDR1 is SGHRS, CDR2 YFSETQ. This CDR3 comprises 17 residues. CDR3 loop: CASSLVSAGVRYNEQFF. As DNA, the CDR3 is TGCGCCAGCAGCTTGGTTTCTGCGGGAGTCAGGTACAATGAGCAGTTCTTC.

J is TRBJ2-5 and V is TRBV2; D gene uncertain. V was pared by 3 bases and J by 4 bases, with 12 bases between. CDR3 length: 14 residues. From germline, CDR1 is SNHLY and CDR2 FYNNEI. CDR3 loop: CASSDQQSVETQYF. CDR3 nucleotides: TGTGCCAGCAGTGATCAACAGTCCGTAGAGACCCAGTACTTC.

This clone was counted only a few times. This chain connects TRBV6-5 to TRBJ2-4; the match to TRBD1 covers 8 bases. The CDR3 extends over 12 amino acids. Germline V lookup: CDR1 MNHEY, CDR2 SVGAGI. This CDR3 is CAAGNRGNIQYF. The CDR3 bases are TGTGCGGCGGGAAACAGGGGGAACATTCAGTACTTC.

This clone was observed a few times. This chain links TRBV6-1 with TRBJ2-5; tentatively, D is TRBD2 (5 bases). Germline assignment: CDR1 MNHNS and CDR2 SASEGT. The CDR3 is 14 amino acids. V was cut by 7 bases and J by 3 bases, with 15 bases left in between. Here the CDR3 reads CASNVRSGKETQYF. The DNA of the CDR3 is TGTGCCAGCAACGTACGGTCGGGAAAAGAGACCCAGTACTTC.

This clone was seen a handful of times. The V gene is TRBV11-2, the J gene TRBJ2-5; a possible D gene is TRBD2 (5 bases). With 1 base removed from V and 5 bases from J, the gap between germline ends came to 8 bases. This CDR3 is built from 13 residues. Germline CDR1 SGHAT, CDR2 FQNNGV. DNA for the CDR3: TGTGCCAGCAGCTTAGTTCGAGGGGAGACCCAGTACTTC. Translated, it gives CASSLVRGETQYF.

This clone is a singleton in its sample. The CDR3 nucleotides read TGTGCCAGCAGCTTTGAGCGGGGGGGTTACAATGAGCAGTTCTTC. It codes for CASSFERGGYNEQFF. V usage is TRBV7-3 and J usage is TRBJ2-1; 10 bases match TRBD2. The V gene end was trimmed by 3 bases and the J gene end by 4 bases; junction bases not matched to a gene: 3. Germline CDR1 reads SGHTA; CDR2 reads FQGTGA. This CDR3 region has 15 residues.

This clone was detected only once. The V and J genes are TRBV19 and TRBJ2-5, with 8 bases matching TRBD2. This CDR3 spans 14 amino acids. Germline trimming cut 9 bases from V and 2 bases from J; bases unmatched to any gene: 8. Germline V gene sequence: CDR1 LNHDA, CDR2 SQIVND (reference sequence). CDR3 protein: CASASGSGQETQYF. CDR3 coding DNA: TGTGCCAGCGCCAGCGGGAGCGGGCAAGAGACCCAGTACTTC.